These 23 T cell receptor beta chains came from one sample sequenced in a study of blood T cell repertoires in COVID-19. Some clones are missing from TCRdb's copy, which holds only in-frame ones; the method was immunoSEQ multiplex PCR. The sample has some 140,000 clones; 79% are singletons. The sequencing sample was made of peripheral blood. The receptor source for this set is a man in his 60s with acute or convalescent COVID-19.

About this clone: One end of the junction fails to match germline, which may point to a read error. V is TRBV18 and J is TRBJ1-6; 11 bases align to TRBD1. Germline V gives CDR1 KGHSH, CDR2 LQKENI. The CDR3 runs 16 residues. CDR3 residues: CASSPLGTGGDSPLHF. The CDR3 region has the DNA TGTGCCAGCTCGCCACTGGGGACAGGGGGAGATTCACCCCTCCACTTT.

The V call is TRBV6-5, the J call TRBJ2-3; D perhaps matches TRBD1 (6 bases). The CDR3 totals 15 residues. V lost 2 bases to trimming and J lost 4 bases, with 13 bases between them. The germline gives CDR1 MNHEY, CDR2 SVGAGI. In DNA, the CDR3 is TGTGCCAGCAGTTACGACGCAGGGGCAGCAGATACGCAGTATTTT. Its translation is CASSYDAGAADTQYF.

V usage is TRBV10-1 and J usage is TRBJ2-7, with a weak D call TRBD1 (5 bases). The germline CDR1 and CDR2 sequences are WNHNN and SYGVQD (reference sequence). This CDR3 comprises 12 residues. Trimming took 3 bases from V and 2 from J, leaving 5 bases between them. CDR3 region: CASSEGAYEQYF. For the CDR3, the DNA is TGCGCCAGCAGTGAAGGGGCCTACGAGCAGTACTTC.

The rearrangement links TRBV28 to TRBJ1-5; D unresolved. Germline CDR1 MDHEN, CDR2 SYDVKM. CDR3 length: 16 residues. V shed 4 bases and J shed 6 bases, with 19 bases lying between them. CDR3 in amino acids: CASSSPIGGFVQPQHF. The CDR3 DNA reads TGTGCCAGCAGTTCCCCAATTGGAGGGTTCGTTCAGCCCCAGCATTTT. Full variable domain (remainder filled in from reference TRBV28 and TRBJ1-5): DVKVTQSSRYLVKRTGEKVFLECVQDMDHENMFWYRQDPGLGLRLIYFSYDVKMKEKGDIPEGYSVSREKKERFSLILESASTNQTSMYLCASSSPIGGFVQPQHFGDGTRLSIL.

This chain links TRBV5-1 with TRBJ1-1; D unresolved. CDR3 size: 15 residues. The V and J ends lost 0 bases and 0 bases respectively, with 9 bases between them. The germline V gene encodes CDR1 SGHRS and CDR2 YFSETQ. Written as DNA, the CDR3 is TGCGCCAGCAGCTTGGTGGGTAGCATGAACACTGAAGCTTTCTTT. Amino acids: CASSLVGSMNTEAFF.

This clone was recorded a few times. V usage is TRBV19 and J usage is TRBJ1-5; maybe TRBD1 (6 bases). The ends were cut back, 9 bases at V and 4 bases at J, with 16 bases in the middle. CDR1 and CDR2 (germline): LNHDA, SQIVND (reference sequence). The CDR3 has 14 amino acids. CDR3 amino acids: CASMWDTTNQPQHF. The DNA for the CDR3 is TGTGCCAGCATGTGGGACACTACGAATCAGCCCCAGCATTTT.

The CDR3 DNA is TGTGCCAGCAGCTTAGGGGGACAGGGGCGAGAGACCCAGTACTTC. Translation: CASSLGGQGRETQYF. This chain links TRBV11-3 with TRBJ2-5; 10 bases fit TRBD1. CDR3 size: 15 residues. The germline gives CDR1 SGHNT, CDR2 YENEEA. Trimming took 1 base from V and 4 from J; bases not matched to a gene: 3.

The chain carries TRBV5-4 and TRBJ2-1; TRBD2 matches 7 bases. The CDR3 spans 15 residues. With V trimmed by 4 bases and J by 8 bases, 12 bases remained unmatched. Germline CDR1 is SGHNT and CDR2 is YYREEE (reference sequence). CDR3 sequence: CASSLGGPAGDEQFF. Written as DNA, the CDR3 is TGTGCCAGCAGCCTAGGTGGGCCCGCGGGGGATGAGCAGTTCTTC.

The J gene is TRBJ1-5, the V gene TRBV28, with TRBD1 as a possible D gene (6 bases). Germline CDR1 MDHEN, CDR2 SYDVKM. Trimming stripped 7 bases from V and 0 bases from J, with 13 bases between. This CDR3 is 15 amino acids long. CDR3 in DNA: TGTGCCAGCATGGACAGACCTTATAGCAATCAGCCCCAGCATTTT. Its protein product is CASMDRPYSNQPQHF.

This chain links TRBV7-2 with TRBJ2-1, with a possible D match to TRBD2 (6 bases). V was shortened by 5 bases and J by 0 bases, with 17 bases between the two germline ends. The germline CDR1 and CDR2 sequences are SGHTA and FQGNSA. This CDR3 has 17 residues. The CDR3 DNA is TGTGCCAGCAGCCCCTTTGGGGGAGGCGTCTCCTACAATGAGCAGTTCTTC. Its protein product is CASSPFGGGVSYNEQFF.

The rearrangement links TRBV30 to TRBJ2-7; D possibly corresponds to TRBD1 (5 bases). The V gene's germline CDR1 is GTSNPN and CDR2 SVGIG (reference sequence). The CDR3 loop spans 17 amino acids. Trimming took 0 bases from V and 2 from J, leaving 20 bases between them. DNA of the CDR3: TGTGCCTGGAGTGTGGGGCAGGTAGTCCGGTCCGCCTACGAGCAGTACTTC. Protein sequence: CAWSVGQVVRSAYEQYF.

The V call is TRBV6-5, the J call TRBJ1-1; D is possibly TRBD1 (5 bases). This CDR3 spans 13 amino acids. The V end was cut by 6 bases, the J end by 6 bases, with 14 bases between. Germline CDR1 reads MNHEY; CDR2 reads SVGAGI. The CDR3 DNA reads TGTGCCAGCAGCCTTACACGGGGGGCTGAAGCTTTCTTT. Its protein is CASSLTRGAEAFF.

V gene TRBV19 combines with J gene TRBJ1-5; TRBD1 is a possible D gene (5 bases). The CDR3 extends over 15 amino acids. The V and J ends lost 5 bases and 3 bases respectively, with 14 bases between them. The V gene's germline CDR1 is LNHDA and CDR2 SQIVND (reference sequence). CDR3 in amino acids: CASSLWGENNQPQHF. The CDR3, as DNA: TGTGCCAGTAGTCTCTGGGGGGAAAACAATCAGCCCCAGCATTTT.

The J gene is TRBJ2-5, the V gene TRBV3-1 (or the pseudogene TRBV3-2); the match to TRBD1 covers 11 bases. Unmatched junction bases numbered 4, after V lost 3 bases and J lost 7 bases. Germline-derived CDR1 and CDR2 are LGHDT and YNNKEL (reference sequence). This CDR3 has 14 amino acids. The CDR3 DNA is TGTGCCAGCAGCCAGGGACAGGGGGGAGTGACCCAGTACTTC. It codes for CASSQGQGGVTQYF.

This clone has just a few counts. J is TRBJ2-5 and V is TRBV18; 7 bases match TRBD1. The germline CDR1 and CDR2 sequences are KGHSH and LQKENI. Losses at the gene ends were 3 bases for V and 4 bases for J; bases not matched to a gene: 5. This CDR3 contains 14 residues. CDR3 amino acids: CASSPPGQPETQYF. The CDR3 nucleotides read TGTGCCAGCTCACCGCCGGGACAGCCAGAGACCCAGTACTTC.

This clone was seen repeatedly, ten times or more. The chain combines TRBV27 with TRBJ1-5; possible D gene TRBD1, 5 bases. The V gene lost 5 bases and the J gene lost 6 bases, with 23 bases spanning the gap. The CDR3 runs 17 residues. CDR1 is MNHEY, CDR2 SMNVEV, per germline (reference sequence). The CDR3 DNA is TGTGCCAGCAGTAACTTACGAGGGGAGGGACGCGGTCAGCCCCAGCATTTT. Its protein is CASSNLRGEGRGQPQHF.

The rearrangement joins TRBV28 to TRBJ2-7, with 7 nucleotides matching TRBD1. Germline lookup yields CDR1 MDHEN and CDR2 SYDVKM. The CDR3 loop spans 14 amino acids. After removal of 3 bases from V and 2 bases from J, the junction contained 4 bases not matched to a gene. CDR3 residues: CASSFAGGPYEQYF. The CDR3 bases are TGTGCCAGCAGTTTCGCAGGGGGTCCCTACGAGCAGTACTTC.

This rearrangement joins TRBV29-1 to TRBJ2-5; no clear D. V lost 5 bases to trimming and J lost 4 bases, with 5 bases between them. Germline CDR1 and CDR2: SQVTM and ANQGSEA. The length of the CDR3 is 10 residues. This CDR3 is CSVRIETQYF. The CDR3 nucleotides read TGCAGCGTTCGTATAGAGACCCAGTACTTC.

V is TRBV19 and J is TRBJ2-1; 11 nucleotides match TRBD2. The V gene's germline CDR1 is LNHDA and CDR2 SQIVND (reference sequence). V lost 4 bases to trimming and J lost 7 bases; unmatched junction nucleotides: 3. The CDR3 consists of 14 residues. The CDR3 here is CASSTPSGRNEQFF. In DNA, the CDR3 is TGTGCCAGTAGTACGCCTAGCGGGAGGAATGAGCAGTTCTTC.

The V gene is TRBV7-9, the J gene TRBJ1-2; D is undetermined. The CDR3 covers 13 residues. Germline CDR1 is SEHNR and CDR2 is FQNEAQ (reference sequence). Trimming removed 1 base at V and 8 bases at J, with 11 bases between. This CDR3 is CASSLGPAGGYTF. The CDR3, as DNA: TGTGCCAGCAGCTTAGGACCCGCGGGAGGCTACACCTTC.

V is TRBV19 and J is TRBJ2-5; TRBD1 matches 12 bases. The CDR3 is 16 amino acids. Germline V gene data show CDR1 as LNHDA and CDR2 as SQIVND (reference sequence). Germline trimming cut 6 bases from V and 6 bases from J; bases unmatched to any gene: 11. The CDR3 is CASRVSGTGGGKTQYF. CDR3 bases: TGTGCCAGTAGAGTATCCGGGACAGGGGGCGGGAAGACCCAGTACTTC.

The CDR3 protein is CASSASGGRVREKLFF. CDR3 in DNA: TGTGCCAGCAGCGCATCAGGGGGTCGGGTGAGAGAAAAACTGTTTTTT. This chain connects TRBV5-8 to TRBJ1-4, with 7 bases aligning to TRBD1. The CDR3 has 16 amino acids. V lost 4 bases, J lost 8 bases, and 14 bases stayed unmatched. Germline V CDR1 and CDR2: SGHTS, YDEGEE.

The chain couples TRBV28 to TRBJ2-3, with D possibly matching TRBD2 (6 bases). Trimming pared 5 bases from V and 0 bases from J, leaving 15 bases between. Germline CDR1 and CDR2: MDHEN and SYDVKM. This CDR3 contains 16 residues. CDR3 amino acids: CASSRPAGTSTDTQYF. The CDR3 coding sequence is TGTGCCAGCAGTCGCCCGGCGGGGACTAGCACAGATACGCAGTATTTT.